The rows below give T cell receptor beta chains drawn from one sample of a study of Ad26.COV2.S vaccination and SARS-CoV-2 variants. The data were produced by immunoSEQ multiplex PCR, yet TCRdb's version contains in-frame clones alone and is incomplete. This table holds hundreds of thousands of clones, about 85% found once. The material was peripheral blood, obtained in a trial of Ad26.COV2.S vaccine versus placebo. All receptors come from a person between 18 and 65 years old who received the Ad26.COV2.S COVID-19 vaccine or a placebo. The CDR3 runs from the conserved cysteine through the conserved F or W. The order of the fields is clone size, V gene, D gene, J gene, CDR3 DNA, CDR3 protein. D genes are given only for firm matches. For some rows the clone size is stated as once, few or many, or as a class when expanded; others skip it.

>once|TRBV2|NA|TRBJ1-2
TGTGCCAGCAGCACAAAGGGGGGGGGCTCTGGCTACACCTTC
CASSTKGGGSGYTF
>once|TRBV2|NA|TRBJ2-3
TGTGCCAGCACGGGATTTCTGCCTCAGGGCACAGATACGCAGTATTTT
CASTGFLPQGTDTQYF
>NA|TRBV30|NA|TRBJ1-6
TGTGCCTGGAGTGTACGAAAAGGGACCAATTCACCCCTCCACTTT
CAWSVRKGTNSPLHF
>NA|TRBV6-5|NA|TRBJ2-1
TGTGCCAGCAGTTACGGCGAGGGTTACAATGAGCAGTTCTTC
CASSYGEGYNEQFF
>NA|TRBV15|NA|TRBJ1-2
TGTGCCACCAGCAGAGATCAGGGCAACTATGGCTACACCTTC
CATSRDQGNYGYTF
>NA|TRBV30|TRBD1|TRBJ1-2
TGTGCCTGGAACCTACAGGGGTGGTATGGCTACACCTTC
CAWNLQGWYGYTF
>NA|TRBV5-1|NA|TRBJ1-4
TGCGCCAGCAGCTTGGACACGGGCAATGAAAAACTGTTTTTT
CASSLDTGNEKLFF
>NA|TRBV9|TRBD1|TRBJ1-3
TGTGCCAGCAGCGCCGGACAGGGTTCTGGAAACACCATATATTTT
CASSAGQGSGNTIYF
>NA|TRBV6-5|NA|TRBJ2-7
TGTGCCAGCAGCTCCTCTGGCGGGCCTCGGCAGTACTTC
CASSSSGGPRQYF
>once|TRBV7-9|NA|TRBJ2-7
TGTGCCAGCAGCTTAGACAGGAGACACCGAGGGCAGTACTTC
CASSLDRRHRGQYF
>NA|TRBV11-2|NA|TRBJ2-1
TGTGCCAGCAGCTTAAGCTCTATCAATGAGCAGTTCTTC
CASSLSSINEQFF
>NA|TRBV7-6|NA|TRBJ2-3
TGTGCCAGCAGCTTAGGGGGAACTAGTACAGATCCAGGGTATTTT
CASSLGGTSTDPGYF
>NA|TRBV19|TRBD1|TRBJ2-6
TGTGCCAGTAGTATAACCGCAGGGGGCCTCTCTGGGGCCAACGTCCTGACTTTC
CASSITAGGLSGANVLTF
>few|TRBV28|NA|TRBJ2-1
TGTGCCAGCAGTTCGACGGAAAATGAGCAGTTCTTC
CASSSTENEQFF
>NA|TRBV27|TRBD1|TRBJ2-5
TGTGCCAGCAGTCCCCGCGCAGGGGGCGCGGAGACCCAGTACTTC
CASSPRAGGAETQYF
>NA|TRBV5-5|NA|TRBJ2-2
TGTGCCAGCAGCTCTACGGGCAACACCGGGGAGCTGTTTTTT
CASSSTGNTGELFF
>NA|TRBV3-1/TRBV3-2|TRBD1|TRBJ2-2
TGTGCCAGCGACACAGGGGCACCCCTCCACACCGGGGAGCTGTTTTTT
CASDTGAPLHTGELFF